This T cell receptor beta chain was sequenced during a study of post-analysis software for immune sequencing data. As for the study in general: Several disease courses (relapsing-remitting, secondary progressive and progressive-relapsing) of multiple sclerosis were included.

Study conclusions and caveats: Strong same-batch co-clustering of samples appeared with F measure clustering. Four to six TRBV segments, including TRBV5-6, TRBV5-1 and TRBV20-1, were more frequent in patients than controls. Relative to controls, patients with multiple sclerosis showed significantly lower normalized Chao1 diversity.

The TCR beta cDNA libraries carried unique molecular identifiers. About 500,000 cDNA molecules were obtained from roughly 1 to 10 million T cells. MiXCR, run by TCRdb on the PCR reads, gives a single entry per CDR3 protein. Found here are fewer than 550,000 distinct CDR3 sequences, around 31% of them singletons; the top ten hold around 6%. The CDR3 has 15 residues. CDR1 and CDR2 from the germline V gene are SQVTM and ANQGSEA. Trimming shortened V by 7 bases and J by 0 bases, and 16 bases separated the two germline ends. This clonotype was observed a few times. As yet, its antigen is unknown. Sequences were obtained from blood. The chain carries TRBV29-1 and TRBJ2-1; possibly TRBD1 for D (6 bases). The clonotype comes from a girl between 2 and 17 years old with multiple sclerosis. The CDR3: CSARIRDISYNEQFF. The DNA of the CDR3 is TGCAGCGCCCGAATCCGGGACATCTCCTACAATGAGCAGTTCTTC.